These T cell receptor beta chains were read from a single sample in a study of shared clonotypes between healthy human individuals. Only in-frame clones appear in the TCRdb table, and some are missing; sequencing was by immunoSEQ multiplex PCR. This sample yields over a million clones, of which around 97% are seen a single time; 1% to 1.5% belongs to the top ten. Sequenced material: naive CD4+ T cells sorted from blood. These receptors came from a man younger than 40 in good health. Both conserved end residues are part of each CDR3. Each record gives: clone size, J gene, D gene, V gene, CDR3 protein, CDR3 DNA. The D gene is left open where the match is weak. The size entry is marked missing in some rows and otherwise reads once, few, many or a size class.

size: once; J: TRBJ2-7; D: TRBD1; V: TRBV5-1; CDR3: CASSLATGGQNRQYF; DNA: TGCGCCAGCAGCTTGGCGACAGGGGGCCAAAATCGGCAGTACTTC
size: NA; J: TRBJ2-1; D: TRBD2; V: TRBV14; CDR3: CASSQVAGGGNEQFF; DNA: TGTGCCAGCAGCCAAGTAGCGGGAGGAGGCAATGAGCAGTTCTTC
size: NA; J: TRBJ1-2; D: NA; V: TRBV7-3; CDR3: CASSLTADSNYGYTF; DNA: TGTGCCAGCAGCTTAACGGCGGACTCTAACTATGGCTACACCTTC
size: NA; J: TRBJ2-7; D: TRBD2; V: TRBV10-1; CDR3: CASSNSGSQYEQYF; DNA: TGCGCCAGCAGTAATAGCGGGAGCCAATACGAGCAGTACTTC
size: NA; J: TRBJ1-1; D: NA; V: TRBV10-3; CDR3: CAIGDGTEAFF; DNA: TGTGCCATCGGCGACGGGACTGAAGCTTTCTTT
size: NA; J: TRBJ2-7; D: NA; V: TRBV6-1; CDR3: CASSTTGYNYEQYF; DNA: TGTGCCAGCAGCACCACCGGCTACAACTACGAGCAGTACTTC
size: NA; J: TRBJ2-7; D: TRBD2; V: TRBV7-9; CDR3: CASSFGLAGEYF; DNA: TGTGCCAGCAGCTTCGGACTAGCGGGAGAATACTTC
size: NA; J: TRBJ2-7; D: TRBD1; V: TRBV6-1; CDR3: CASSRGQPYEQYF; DNA: TGTGCCAGCAGTCGGGGACAGCCCTACGAGCAGTACTTC
size: NA; J: TRBJ2-7; D: NA; V: TRBV29-1; CDR3: CSVATGIHEQYF; DNA: TGCAGCGTGGCAACAGGGATCCACGAGCAGTACTTC
size: NA; J: TRBJ1-3; D: NA; V: TRBV18; CDR3: CASSLAEARASGNTIYF; DNA: TGTGCCAGCTCACTGGCCGAGGCGCGGGCCTCTGGAAACACCATATATTTT
size: NA; J: TRBJ2-1; D: NA; V: TRBV18; CDR3: CASRTGSYNEQFF; DNA: TGTGCCAGCCGAACGGGCTCCTACAATGAGCAGTTCTTC
size: NA; J: TRBJ2-1; D: NA; V: TRBV11-3; CDR3: CASSLAAGPQFF; DNA: TGTGCCAGCAGCTTAGCTGCAGGACCCCAGTTCTTC
size: once; J: TRBJ1-5; D: NA; V: TRBV4-3; CDR3: CASSEVLGFNQPQHF; DNA: TGCGCCAGCAGCGAAGTCCTGGGGTTCAATCAGCCCCAGCATTTT
size: once; J: TRBJ2-7; D: TRBD1; V: TRBV5-6; CDR3: CASSLGTGEIYHYEQYF; DNA: TGTGCCAGCAGCTTGGGGACAGGGGAAATCTATCACTACGAGCAGTACTTC
size: NA; J: TRBJ2-7; D: TRBD1; V: TRBV19; CDR3: CASSPTGGEQYF; DNA: TGTGCCAGTAGTCCTACAGGGGGGGAGCAGTACTTC
size: NA; J: TRBJ2-2; D: TRBD2; V: TRBV5-6; CDR3: CASSLAANTGELFF; DNA: TGTGCCAGCAGCCTAGCGGCGAACACCGGGGAGCTGTTTTTT
size: NA; J: TRBJ1-4; D: NA; V: TRBV28; CDR3: CASSLIGDATNEKLFF; DNA: TGTGCCAGCAGTTTAATTGGGGATGCAACTAATGAAAAACTGTTTTTT
size: NA; J: TRBJ2-5; D: TRBD1; V: TRBV5-1; CDR3: CASSPGTEETQYF; DNA: TGCGCCAGCAGCCCCGGGACAGAAGAGACCCAGTACTTC
size: NA; J: TRBJ2-5; D: TRBD2; V: TRBV27; CDR3: CASSLAGGPWETQYF; DNA: TGTGCCAGCAGTTTAGCGGGAGGGCCTTGGGAGACCCAGTACTTC
size: NA; J: TRBJ2-7; D: TRBD1; V: TRBV4-3; CDR3: CASSPRTGGYEQYF; DNA: TGCGCCAGCAGCCCCAGGACAGGCGGCTACGAGCAGTACTTC
size: NA; J: TRBJ2-3; D: NA; V: TRBV9; CDR3: CASRLTGSSTDTQYF; DNA: TGTGCCAGCAGACTCACAGGTTCTAGCACAGATACGCAGTATTTT
size: NA; J: TRBJ2-7; D: NA; V: TRBV7-9; CDR3: CASSRTIGLASNDEQYF; DNA: TGTGCCAGCAGCCGCACCATTGGCCTAGCCTCTAACGACGAGCAGTACTTC
size: NA; J: TRBJ2-7; D: TRBD1; V: TRBV5-1; CDR3: CASSSLTGFYEQYF; DNA: TGCGCCAGCAGCTCTCTGACAGGGTTCTACGAGCAGTACTTC
size: NA; J: TRBJ2-7; D: TRBD1; V: TRBV10-2; CDR3: CASLTGQGYEQYF; DNA: TGCGCCAGCTTAACTGGACAGGGCTACGAGCAGTACTTC
size: NA; J: TRBJ1-5; D: NA; V: TRBV19; CDR3: CASSGGGARRNQPQHF; DNA: TGTGCCAGTAGTGGTGGCGGGGCCCGTCGGAATCAGCCCCAGCATTTT
size: NA; J: TRBJ2-3; D: NA; V: TRBV9; CDR3: CASSVVSTDTQYF; DNA: TGTGCCAGCAGCGTTGTTTCCACAGATACGCAGTATTTT
size: once; J: TRBJ2-7; D: NA; V: TRBV11-2; CDR3: CASSYYPTGNLTYEQYF; DNA: TGTGCCAGCAGCTACTACCCGACAGGCAACCTAACCTACGAGCAGTACTTC
size: NA; J: TRBJ2-7; D: TRBD1; V: TRBV7-2; CDR3: CASRKTGGYEQYF; DNA: TGTGCCAGCAGAAAGACAGGGGGTTACGAGCAGTACTTC
size: NA; J: TRBJ2-7; D: TRBD1; V: TRBV28; CDR3: CASSSTGGHEQYF; DNA: TGTGCCAGCAGTTCGACAGGGGGCCACGAGCAGTACTTC
size: NA; J: TRBJ2-1; D: NA; V: TRBV21-1; CDR3: CASSSRTGPYNEQFF; DNA: TGTGCCAGCAGCAGCAGGACAGGCCCGTACAATGAGCAGTTCTTC
size: NA; J: TRBJ2-2; D: TRBD2; V: TRBV4-1; CDR3: CASSQDLISGRRTGELFF; DNA: TGCGCCAGCAGCCAAGATCTCATTAGCGGGAGGCGGACCGGGGAGCTGTTTTTT
size: once; J: TRBJ2-1; D: TRBD2; V: TRBV19; CDR3: CATGEGRASYNEQFF; DNA: TGTGCCACCGGGGAGGGGAGGGCCTCCTACAATGAGCAGTTCTTC
size: once; J: TRBJ2-1; D: NA; V: TRBV14; CDR3: CASSQGGPNPGLNEQFF; DNA: TGTGCCAGCAGCCAAGGGGGGCCTAATCCGGGACTAAATGAGCAGTTCTTC
size: NA; J: TRBJ2-3; D: TRBD2; V: TRBV5-1; CDR3: CASTRLAGVGDTQYF; DNA: TGCGCCAGCACCCGACTAGCGGGAGTTGGAGATACGCAGTATTTT
size: once; J: TRBJ2-3; D: TRBD2; V: TRBV27; CDR3: CASVRIAGGRRTDTQYF; DNA: TGTGCCAGCGTAAGAATAGCGGGAGGGAGACGCACAGATACGCAGTATTTT
size: NA; J: TRBJ2-7; D: TRBD1; V: TRBV2; CDR3: CASHRDRDSYEQYF; DNA: TGTGCCAGTCACCGGGACAGGGACTCCTACGAGCAGTACTTC
size: once; J: TRBJ2-7; D: NA; V: TRBV19; CDR3: CASSISGGPQYF; DNA: TGTGCCAGTAGTATCTCCGGGGGTCCGCAGTACTTC
size: NA; J: TRBJ1-1; D: TRBD1; V: TRBV11-1; CDR3: CASSLVVTGETEAFF; DNA: TGTGCCAGCAGCTTAGTTGTGACAGGGGAAACTGAAGCTTTCTTT
size: NA; J: TRBJ1-2; D: NA; V: TRBV14; CDR3: CASSLRAYGYTF; DNA: TGTGCCAGCAGCCTCAGGGCGTATGGCTACACCTTC
size: NA; J: TRBJ2-6; D: NA; V: TRBV5-6; CDR3: CASSENVWAGANVLTF; DNA: TGTGCCAGCAGCGAGAACGTCTGGGCTGGGGCCAACGTCCTGACTTTC
size: NA; J: TRBJ2-5; D: TRBD1; V: TRBV18; CDR3: CASSRTGVHQETQYF; DNA: TGTGCCAGCTCACGGACAGGGGTCCACCAAGAGACCCAGTACTTC
size: NA; J: TRBJ1-5; D: TRBD1; V: TRBV30; CDR3: CAWSPRTGGNQPQHF; DNA: TGTGCCTGGAGTCCCCGGACAGGGGGCAATCAGCCCCAGCATTTT